This T cell receptor beta chain appears in the sequencing data of a study of T cells in localized non-small cell lung cancer. TCRdb keeps only in-frame clones here, not all; method: immunoSEQ multiplex PCR. Among tens of thousands of clones listed, about 91% were seen once. CDR1 and CDR2 (germline): MNHNS, SASEGT. The CDR3 consists of 15 residues. V was shortened by 3 bases and J by 2 bases, with 11 bases between the two germline ends. The chain links TRBV6-1 to TRBJ1-5; D is uncertain. The material was peripheral blood, obtained before any cancer treatment. The origin of this receptor is a female donor of 60 years or more with stage II squamous cell lung carcinoma. CDR3 bases: TGTGCCAGCAGTGACAGCGGTATGGGCAATCAGCCCCAGCATTTT. Its protein is CASSDSGMGNQPQHF.